Reported below is one TCR beta chain. Those enrolled in Seattle joined during active infection and were followed longitudinally afterward. The CDR3 loop spans 15 amino acids. Between the trimmed V and J ends, which lost 0 bases and 8 bases, there was a span of 16 bases. Germline CDR1 and CDR2: SEHNR and FQNEAQ (reference sequence). This sample stems from a study of blood T cell repertoires in COVID-19. About the research overall: COVID-19 samples collected from the United States, Italy and Spain covered acute and convalescent phases.

TCRdb keeps only in-frame clones here, not all; method: immunoSEQ multiplex PCR. This table holds some 290,000 clones, around 90% found once. Material for sequencing was peripheral blood. This clonotype was sampled from a woman in her forties with COVID-19, enrolled during active disease. The V call is TRBV7-9, the J call TRBJ1-2; no clear D. The CDR3 DNA is TGTGCCAGCAGCTTAGCGTTGGGTACCGGGTTCGGCTACACCTTC. Residues: CASSLALGTGFGYTF.